Below, 5 T cell receptor beta chains from the same sample are listed, as sequenced in a study of OX40 agonist ivuxolimab in advanced cancers. Produced via immunoSEQ multiplex PCR; TCRdb's table is partial and in-frame only. The table includes some 64,000 clones, 87% detected once. The sample in question was CD4+ or CD8+ T cells sorted from blood, obtained in a trial of the OX40 agonist ivuxolimab. These receptors came from an adult with an advanced solid tumor such as melanoma, head and neck, liver or kidney cancer.

This clone was picked up one time. The chain links TRBV28 to TRBJ1-5; 8 nucleotides match TRBD1. CDR3 length: 14 residues. Per the germline V gene, CDR1 is MDHEN and CDR2 is SYDVKM. Trimming cost V 4 bases and J 8 bases; bases outside gene matches: 7. CDR3 sequence reads: CASSSGTGLKPQHF. DNA of the CDR3: TGTGCCAGCAGTTCCGGGACAGGCCTCAAGCCCCAGCATTTT.

J is TRBJ2-1 and V is TRBV10-3, with no clear D. The CDR3 runs to 14 residues. Germline V CDR1 and CDR2: ENHRY, SYGVKD. The V gene lost 2 bases and the J gene lost 8 bases, with 13 bases spanning the gap. The CDR3 sequence: CAISEIAGGHEQFF. In DNA form, the CDR3 reads TGTGCCATCAGTGAGATAGCAGGTGGGCATGAGCAGTTCTTC.

CDR3 nucleotides: TGTGCCAGCAGCTTCCGGGGCGGGGACGAGCAGTACTTC. Its protein product is CASSFRGGDEQYF. This chain links TRBV7-2 with TRBJ2-7; a weak D match, TRBD2 (6 bases). Deletions cut 3 bases from V and 5 bases from J, with 11 bases between. CDR1 and CDR2 (germline): SGHTA, FQGNSA. The CDR3 consists of 13 residues.

The rearrangement links TRBV4-1 to TRBJ2-3, with a weak D call TRBD2 (5 bases). V shed 0 bases and J shed 8 bases, with 18 bases lying between them. The CDR3 length is 16 residues. Per the germline V gene, CDR1 is MGHRA and CDR2 is YSYEKL. CDR3 DNA sequence: TGCGCCAGCAGCCAAGAAGCGCGGCCTATAGGAGGTACGCAGTATTTT. This gives the protein CASSQEARPIGGTQYF.

This clone was seen once. The rearrangement joins TRBV5-1 to TRBJ2-1; 7 bases map to TRBD1. Trimming took 0 bases from V and 9 from J; bases not matched to a gene: 6. The length of the CDR3 is 14 residues. Per germline, CDR1 SGHRS and CDR2 YFSETQ. This chain's CDR3 is CASSLGQGWSEQFF. The CDR3 nucleotides read TGCGCCAGCAGCTTGGGACAGGGATGGAGTGAGCAGTTCTTC.